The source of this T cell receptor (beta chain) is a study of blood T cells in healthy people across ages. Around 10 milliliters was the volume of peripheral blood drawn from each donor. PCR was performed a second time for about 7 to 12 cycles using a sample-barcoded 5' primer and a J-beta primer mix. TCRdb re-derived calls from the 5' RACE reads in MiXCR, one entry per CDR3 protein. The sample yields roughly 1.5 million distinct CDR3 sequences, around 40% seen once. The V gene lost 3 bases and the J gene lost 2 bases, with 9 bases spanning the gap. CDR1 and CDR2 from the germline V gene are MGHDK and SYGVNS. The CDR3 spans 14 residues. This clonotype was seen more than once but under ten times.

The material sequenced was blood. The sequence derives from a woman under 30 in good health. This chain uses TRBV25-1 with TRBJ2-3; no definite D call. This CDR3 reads CASSDGPYTDTQYF. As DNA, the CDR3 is TGTGCCAGCAGTGATGGGCCCTACACAGATACGCAGTATTTT.